Listed here are 10 T cell receptor beta chains from one sample, sequenced in a study of blood T cell repertoires in COVID-19 (dated by TCRdb to the early 2020s). The library came from the immunoSEQ multiplex PCR assay. TCRdb obtained this table from immuneACCESS and retained in-frame rearrangements with V and J assigned. These tables miss some clones; where compared with another copy, unresolved V genes account for less than half of the shortfall, and the remainder is unexplained. The sample table holds over 130,000 clones, of which roughly 76% were seen once. Approximately 9% of the sample lies in the top ten. The material sequenced was peripheral blood. Source of these receptors: a woman in her forties or fifties with active or convalescent COVID-19.

This clone has just a few counts. The chain is built from TRBV7-2 and TRBJ2-5, with D perhaps TRBD1 (5 bases). V dropped 4 bases and J dropped 2 bases, with 11 bases sitting between them. Germline CDR1 SGHTA, CDR2 FQGNSA. The CDR3 spans 14 residues. The CDR3 spells CASSSRRGQETQYF. The CDR3 DNA follows: TGTGCCAGCAGCTCCCGAAGGGGTCAAGAGACCCAGTACTTC.

The gene calls are TRBV7-8 and TRBJ1-1; the D is unclear. With 6 bases removed from V and 2 bases from J, the gap between germline ends came to 13 bases. This CDR3 comprises 14 residues. CDR1 is SGHVS and CDR2 is FQNEAQ in the germline V gene. DNA for the CDR3: TGTGCCAGCAGGCCCCCGGGGTACAACACTGAAGCTTTCTTT. Its protein is CASRPPGYNTEAFF.

There are many counts of this clone. The V gene is TRBV3-1 (or the pseudogene TRBV3-2), the J gene TRBJ1-5, with no clear D. Trimming removed 0 bases at V and 5 bases at J, with 5 bases between. CDR1 LGHDT and CDR2 YNNKEL come from the germline V gene (reference sequence). This CDR3 contains 13 residues. CDR3 sequence (DNA): TGTGCCAGCAGCCAAGATGGAGATCAGCCCCAGCATTTT. Amino acids: CASSQDGDQPQHF.

The gene calls are TRBV27 and TRBJ1-2; D is perhaps TRBD1 (6 bases). V lost 2 bases, J lost 4 bases, and 20 bases lay in between. CDR3 length: 17 amino acids. Germline CDR1 is MNHEY and CDR2 is SMNVEV (reference sequence). The CDR3 is CASSLGGDTRSLYGYTF. The CDR3 DNA follows: TGTGCCAGCAGTTTAGGGGGCGACACCCGAAGCCTCTATGGCTACACCTTC.

This clone has more than one count but fewer than ten. The gene calls are TRBV7-9 and TRBJ2-1; a weak D match, TRBD2 (6 bases). CDR1 is SEHNR and CDR2 is FQNEAQ in the germline V gene (reference sequence). Trimming left V 5 bases short and J 0 bases short, with 14 bases between. The CDR3 contains 16 residues. The CDR3 nucleotides read TGTGCCAGCAGCCCACGCGGGGAGAGCTCCTACAATGAGCAGTTCTTC. This encodes CASSPRGESSYNEQFF.

The rearrangement joins TRBV10-2 to TRBJ1-1; 8 nucleotides align to TRBD1. CDR1 and CDR2 (germline): WSHSY, SAAADI. The CDR3 contains 15 residues. The CDR3 reads CPPTRQGWGGAEAFF. Written as DNA, the CDR3 is TGCCCCCCCACCCGACAGGGGTGGGGGGGGGCTGAAGCTTTCTTT.

The rearrangement uses TRBV30 and TRBJ2-3; TRBD2 agrees at 10 bases. Germline-derived CDR1 and CDR2 are GTSNPN and SVGIG (reference sequence). The CDR3 spans 15 residues. V lost 0 bases and J lost 13; bases outside the gene matches: 13. The CDR3 DNA sequence: TGTGCCTGGAGTGTTGGGGCCCCTAGCGGGGGCTCGGAGTATTTT. This codes for CAWSVGAPSGGSEYF.

V gene TRBV3-1 (or the pseudogene TRBV3-2) combines with J gene TRBJ2-1; D remains ambiguous. V lost 3 bases, J lost 10 bases, and 10 bases lay in between. The CDR3 is 12 amino acids. Germline CDR1 LGHDT, CDR2 YNNKEL (reference sequence). The CDR3 loop reads CASSHQDGEQFF. CDR3 nucleotide sequence: TGTGCCAGCAGCCACCAAGACGGGGAGCAGTTCTTC.

The V and J genes are TRBV5-1 and TRBJ1-1; possible D gene TRBD1, 5 bases. This CDR3 comprises 16 residues. Germline values: CDR1 SGHRS, CDR2 YFSETQ. The V and J ends lost 4 bases and 4 bases respectively, with 20 bases between them. CDR3 loop: CASSRMTAGSGTEAFF. The CDR3 DNA reads TGCGCCAGCAGCAGAATGACAGCGGGAAGTGGCACTGAAGCTTTCTTT.

This chain links TRBV3-1 (or the pseudogene TRBV3-2) with TRBJ1-1, with TRBD1 identical over 7 bases. The V and J ends lost 1 base and 5 bases, in that order; junction bases with no gene match: 1. The CDR3 has 13 residues. Germline CDR1 LGHDT, CDR2 YNNKEL (reference sequence). In DNA, the CDR3 is TGTGCCAGCAGCCAAGCCAGGGGGACTGAAGCTTTCTTT. As protein: CASSQARGTEAFF.